This T cell receptor (beta chain) was identified in a study of T cell changes during pregnancy in multiple sclerosis. The repertoire was sequenced with immunoSEQ multiplex PCR; TCRdb's copy has only in-frame clones and lacks some. The data show about 97,000 clones, approximately 92% seen once. The CDR3 has 16 residues. The V gene end was trimmed by 6 bases and the J gene end by 2 bases; junction bases not matched to a gene: 7. From germline, CDR1 is KGHSH and CDR2 LQKENI. The sequence was obtained from a female donor with multiple sclerosis, enrolled in a pregnancy study. J is TRBJ1-5 and V is TRBV18; 10 bases are a match to TRBD1. The material was peripheral blood, obtained in the second trimester of pregnancy. The chain's CDR3 is CASSPGGTGGNQPQHF. DNA of the CDR3: TGTGCCAGCTCCCCGGGGGGGACAGGGGGCAATCAGCCCCAGCATTTT.